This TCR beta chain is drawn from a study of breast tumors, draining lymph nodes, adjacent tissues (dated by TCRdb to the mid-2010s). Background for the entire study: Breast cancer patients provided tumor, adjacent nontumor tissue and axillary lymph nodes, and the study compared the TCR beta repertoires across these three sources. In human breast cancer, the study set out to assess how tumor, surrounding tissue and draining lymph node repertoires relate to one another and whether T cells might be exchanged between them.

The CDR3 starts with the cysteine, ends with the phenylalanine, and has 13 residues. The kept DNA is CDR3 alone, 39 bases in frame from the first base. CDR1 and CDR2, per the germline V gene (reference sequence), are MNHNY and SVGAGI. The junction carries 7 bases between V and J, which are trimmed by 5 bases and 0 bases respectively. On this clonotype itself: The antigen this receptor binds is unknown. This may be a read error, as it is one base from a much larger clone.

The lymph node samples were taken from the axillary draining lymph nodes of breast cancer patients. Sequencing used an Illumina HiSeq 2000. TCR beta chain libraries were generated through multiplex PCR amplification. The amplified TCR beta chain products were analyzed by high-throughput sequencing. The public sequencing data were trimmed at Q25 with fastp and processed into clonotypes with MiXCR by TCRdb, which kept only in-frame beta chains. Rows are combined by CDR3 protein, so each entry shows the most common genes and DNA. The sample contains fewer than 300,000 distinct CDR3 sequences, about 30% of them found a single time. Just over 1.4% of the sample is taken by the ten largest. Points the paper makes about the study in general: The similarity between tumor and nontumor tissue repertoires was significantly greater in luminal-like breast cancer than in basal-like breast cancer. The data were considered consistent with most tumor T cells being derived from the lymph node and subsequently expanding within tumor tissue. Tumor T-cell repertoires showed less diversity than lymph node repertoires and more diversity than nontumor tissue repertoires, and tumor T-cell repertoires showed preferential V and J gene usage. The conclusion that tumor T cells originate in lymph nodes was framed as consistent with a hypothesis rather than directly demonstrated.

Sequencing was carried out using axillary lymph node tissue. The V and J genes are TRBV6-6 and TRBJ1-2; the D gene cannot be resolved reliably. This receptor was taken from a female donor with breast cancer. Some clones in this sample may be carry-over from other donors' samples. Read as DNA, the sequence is TGTGCCAGCAGTCTTCTAGCTAACTATGGCTACACCTTC. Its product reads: CASSLLANYGYTF.